These T cell receptor beta chains were read from a single sample in a study of blood T cell repertoires in COVID-19. TCRdb's copy holds only in-frame clones and misses some; the assay was immunoSEQ multiplex PCR. The sample includes roughly 70,000 clones, less than 95% of them seen just once. The sample was peripheral blood. The receptor set was obtained from a man over 45 with COVID-19, enrolled during active disease. Both conserved end residues are part of each CDR3. The D gene is left open where the match is weak. Size tells how often a clone was seen (once, few, many) or the class of an expanded clone, and some rows leave it out.

J gene: TRBJ1-2
D gene: -
V gene: TRBV6-2/TRBV6-3
clone size: once
CDR3 DNA: TGTGCCAGCAGTTACTCGGGGCGCCCGAGCTATGGCTACACCTTC
CDR3 protein: CASSYSGRPSYGYTF

J gene: TRBJ2-7
D gene: TRBD2
V gene: TRBV6-5
clone size: -
CDR3 DNA: TGTGCCGGAGGATCTAGCGGGAGTTCATCCGAGCAGTACTTC
CDR3 protein: CAGGSSGSSSEQYF

J gene: TRBJ1-4
D gene: -
V gene: TRBV6-5
clone size: -
CDR3 DNA: TGTGCCAGCAGTCTCTTAGGGGTCGTGTTTTTT
CDR3 protein: CASSLLGVVFF

J gene: TRBJ1-4
D gene: -
V gene: TRBV3-1/TRBV3-2
clone size: -
CDR3 DNA: TGTGCCAGCAGCCAAGGGGGGGTGAATGAAAAACTGTTTTTT
CDR3 protein: CASSQGGVNEKLFF

J gene: TRBJ1-4
D gene: -
V gene: TRBV29-1
clone size: -
CDR3 DNA: TGCAGCGTTGGGGGAGGGGGAGGGGAAAAACTGTTTTTT
CDR3 protein: CSVGGGGGEKLFF

J gene: TRBJ2-3
D gene: TRBD2
V gene: TRBV5-6
clone size: -
CDR3 DNA: TGTGCCAGCAGCATGGGGGGCAGCGGGAGTCTCACAGATACGCAGTATTTT
CDR3 protein: CASSMGGSGSLTDTQYF

J gene: TRBJ1-5
D gene: TRBD1
V gene: TRBV6-2/TRBV6-3
clone size: -
CDR3 DNA: TGTGCCAGCAGTTACGCTAGACAGGGCTGGAGCAATCAGCCCCAGCATTTT
CDR3 protein: CASSYARQGWSNQPQHF

J gene: TRBJ2-3
D gene: -
V gene: TRBV7-2
clone size: -
CDR3 DNA: TGTGCCAGCAGCTTGGCCCAGGTCCCGATCACAGATACGCAGTATTTT
CDR3 protein: CASSLAQVPITDTQYF

J gene: TRBJ2-7
D gene: -
V gene: TRBV15
clone size: -
CDR3 DNA: TGTGCCACCAGCTTCCTCTTAGCCGGGAACTACGAGCAGTACTTC
CDR3 protein: CATSFLLAGNYEQYF

J gene: TRBJ1-1
D gene: -
V gene: TRBV7-6
clone size: once
CDR3 DNA: TGTGCCAGCAGCTTAGTTTTGGAGGGCACTGAAGCTTTCTTT
CDR3 protein: CASSLVLEGTEAFF

J gene: TRBJ1-4
D gene: TRBD1
V gene: TRBV5-5
clone size: -
CDR3 DNA: TGTGCCAGCAGCTTTCTCCAGGGGGCCCTGATGGGCGAAAAACTGTTTTTT
CDR3 protein: CASSFLQGALMGEKLFF

J gene: TRBJ2-1
D gene: TRBD2
V gene: TRBV27
clone size: -
CDR3 DNA: TGTGCCAGCAACCCGGACAGGGGTTTTGGGACTAGCGGGGTAAGAAGCTCCTACAATGAGCAGTTCTTC
CDR3 protein: CASNPDRGFGTSGVRSSYNEQFF

J gene: TRBJ1-5
D gene: -
V gene: TRBV20-1
clone size: -
CDR3 DNA: TGCAGTGCTAGTATACAGGGTTTTAGCAATCAGCCCCAGCATTTT
CDR3 protein: CSASIQGFSNQPQHF

J gene: TRBJ1-1
D gene: TRBD1
V gene: TRBV7-9
clone size: once
CDR3 DNA: TGTGCCAGCAGCTTGGGACAGGGGGCTACAATGAACACTGAAGCTTTCTTT
CDR3 protein: CASSLGQGATMNTEAFF

J gene: TRBJ2-7
D gene: -
V gene: TRBV12-3/TRBV12-4
clone size: once
CDR3 DNA: TGTGCCAGCAGGCGACTATCATACGAGCAGTACTTC
CDR3 protein: CASRRLSYEQYF

J gene: TRBJ2-7
D gene: TRBD2
V gene: TRBV4-3
clone size: -
CDR3 DNA: TGCGCCAGCAGCCAAGACCTAGCGGAATTAATCACCTACGAGCAGTACTTC
CDR3 protein: CASSQDLAELITYEQYF

J gene: TRBJ1-1
D gene: -
V gene: TRBV6-6
clone size: -
CDR3 DNA: TGTGCCAGCAGTTACAAGGTGGGGGGTGAAGCTTTCTTT
CDR3 protein: CASSYKVGGEAFF

J gene: TRBJ1-2
D gene: -
V gene: TRBV10-3
clone size: -
CDR3 DNA: TGTGCCATCAGTGATAGGTTGGGCCCCGAGCAACTCTATGGCTACACCTTC
CDR3 protein: CAISDRLGPEQLYGYTF

J gene: TRBJ1-2
D gene: -
V gene: TRBV7-6
clone size: -
CDR3 DNA: TGTGCCAGCAGCTTAGCGGGGGGGCAGATCGGAGGCTACACCTTC
CDR3 protein: CASSLAGGQIGGYTF

J gene: TRBJ1-1
D gene: TRBD1
V gene: TRBV9
clone size: -
CDR3 DNA: TGTGCCAGCAGCTCCGGGACAGGGGTAGGGACTGAAGCTTTCTTT
CDR3 protein: CASSSGTGVGTEAFF

J gene: TRBJ1-1
D gene: -
V gene: TRBV3-1/TRBV3-2
clone size: -
CDR3 DNA: TGTGCCAGCAGCCCGGCCCTCGGGACTGAAGCTTTCTTT
CDR3 protein: CASSPALGTEAFF

J gene: TRBJ2-2
D gene: TRBD1
V gene: TRBV27
clone size: -
CDR3 DNA: TGTGCCAGCAGTCTCCGGGACAGCCACCCTTCGAACACCGGGGAGCTGTTTTTT
CDR3 protein: CASSLRDSHPSNTGELFF

J gene: TRBJ1-3
D gene: -
V gene: TRBV12-3/TRBV12-4
clone size: -
CDR3 DNA: TGTGCCAGCAGTTTGGGGGGTGGAAACACCATATATTTT
CDR3 protein: CASSLGGGNTIYF

J gene: TRBJ2-1
D gene: TRBD2
V gene: TRBV4-3
clone size: -
CDR3 DNA: TGCGCCAGCAGCCGAGCGGGCGGGGGGGTTGAGCAGTTCTTC
CDR3 protein: CASSRAGGGVEQFF

J gene: TRBJ1-4
D gene: -
V gene: TRBV5-1
clone size: -
CDR3 DNA: TGCGCCAGCAGAGAAGGATTTAGCGAAAAACTGTTTTTT
CDR3 protein: CASREGFSEKLFF

J gene: TRBJ2-3
D gene: TRBD2
V gene: TRBV5-1
clone size: once
CDR3 DNA: TGCGCCAGCAGCTTGGAACCTAGCGGGACAGATACGCAGTATTTT
CDR3 protein: CASSLEPSGTDTQYF

J gene: TRBJ2-5
D gene: TRBD1
V gene: TRBV18
clone size: -
CDR3 DNA: TGTGCCAGCTCGCAACCGGGACAGGGTGGCGAGACCCAGTACTTC
CDR3 protein: CASSQPGQGGETQYF

J gene: TRBJ2-1
D gene: TRBD2
V gene: TRBV5-1
clone size: few
CDR3 DNA: TGCGCCAGCAGCTTGCCCACCGGGACTAGCGGGAGGGATTCCTACAATGAGCAGTTCTTC
CDR3 protein: CASSLPTGTSGRDSYNEQFF

J gene: TRBJ1-2
D gene: -
V gene: TRBV7-2
clone size: -
CDR3 DNA: TGTGCCAGCAGCACCTTCCCCCACAGGGATGGCTACACCTTC
CDR3 protein: CASSTFPHRDGYTF

J gene: TRBJ2-1
D gene: TRBD1
V gene: TRBV5-1
clone size: -
CDR3 DNA: TGCGCCAGCAGCTTGGCCCTGGACAGGGGGGACCATGAGCAGTTCTTC
CDR3 protein: CASSLALDRGDHEQFF

J gene: TRBJ2-1
D gene: TRBD2
V gene: TRBV5-1
clone size: -
CDR3 DNA: TGCGCCAGCAGCAGCGGGACTCACGGTGAGCAGTTCTTC
CDR3 protein: CASSSGTHGEQFF

J gene: TRBJ2-2
D gene: -
V gene: TRBV6-5
clone size: -
CDR3 DNA: TGTGCCAGCAGTTACTCCACGGGGACGAACACCGGGGAGCTGTTTTTT
CDR3 protein: CASSYSTGTNTGELFF

J gene: TRBJ2-2
D gene: TRBD2
V gene: TRBV7-9
clone size: -
CDR3 DNA: TGTGCCAGCAGCGGTAGCGGGATATTCGTCACCGGGGAGCTGTTTTTT
CDR3 protein: CASSGSGIFVTGELFF

J gene: TRBJ1-5
D gene: -
V gene: TRBV19
clone size: -
CDR3 DNA: TGTGCCAGTAGTATCCGGACAGCTAATCAGCCCCAGCATTTT
CDR3 protein: CASSIRTANQPQHF

J gene: TRBJ1-5
D gene: -
V gene: TRBV5-1
clone size: -
CDR3 DNA: TGCGCCAGCAGCCAGGGGAACAATCAGCCCCAGCATTTT
CDR3 protein: CASSQGNNQPQHF

J gene: TRBJ2-5
D gene: -
V gene: TRBV2
clone size: -
CDR3 DNA: TGTGCCAGCACTTCACAGGGACATCGGGAGACCCAGTACTTC
CDR3 protein: CASTSQGHRETQYF

J gene: TRBJ2-5
D gene: -
V gene: TRBV28
clone size: once
CDR3 DNA: TGTGCCAGCAGTCCCTGGCGAGGGGAGACCCAGTACTTC
CDR3 protein: CASSPWRGETQYF

J gene: TRBJ1-5
D gene: TRBD1
V gene: TRBV27
clone size: -
CDR3 DNA: TGTGCCAGCAGTGTATCCGGGACAGGGGGCCACCAGCCCCAGCATTTT
CDR3 protein: CASSVSGTGGHQPQHF

J gene: TRBJ2-3
D gene: TRBD2
V gene: TRBV11-3
clone size: -
CDR3 DNA: TGTGCCAGCAGCTACCGGGACTACACAGATACGCAGTATTTT
CDR3 protein: CASSYRDYTDTQYF

J gene: TRBJ2-1
D gene: -
V gene: TRBV6-5
clone size: -
CDR3 DNA: TGTGCCAGCAGAACGACTAATAGCAATGAGCAGTTCTTC
CDR3 protein: CASRTTNSNEQFF

J gene: TRBJ2-5
D gene: -
V gene: TRBV29-1
clone size: -
CDR3 DNA: TGCAGCGTTGGGGGTAGGAGGGAGACCCAGTACTTC
CDR3 protein: CSVGGRRETQYF

J gene: TRBJ2-1
D gene: TRBD2
V gene: TRBV15
clone size: -
CDR3 DNA: TGTGCCACCAGCCCACGTTACGGACTAGCGGGATCGAGCTCCTACAATGAGCAGTTCTTC
CDR3 protein: CATSPRYGLAGSSSYNEQFF

J gene: TRBJ2-3
D gene: -
V gene: TRBV2
clone size: -
CDR3 DNA: TGTGCCAGCAGTGCTCCGGGACTGCCTACGCAGTATTTT
CDR3 protein: CASSAPGLPTQYF

J gene: TRBJ2-1
D gene: TRBD2
V gene: TRBV29-1
clone size: -
CDR3 DNA: TGCAGCGTCGGACTAGCGGGAACCTACAATGAGCAGTTCTTC
CDR3 protein: CSVGLAGTYNEQFF

J gene: TRBJ1-2
D gene: TRBD1
V gene: TRBV6-2/TRBV6-3
clone size: -
CDR3 DNA: TGTGCCAGCCGCCACCCGGACAGGGGAGGTAGCGGCTACACCTTC
CDR3 protein: CASRHPDRGGSGYTF

J gene: TRBJ1-5
D gene: -
V gene: TRBV27
clone size: -
CDR3 DNA: TGTGCCAGCAGTTTTCGGAGGGGCAGCAATCAGCCCCAGCATTTT
CDR3 protein: CASSFRRGSNQPQHF

J gene: TRBJ2-2
D gene: TRBD2
V gene: TRBV6-4
clone size: -
CDR3 DNA: TGTGCCAGCAGTGAACCCCCGGGACTAGCGGGAGTTGCCACCGGGGAGCTGTTTTTT
CDR3 protein: CASSEPPGLAGVATGELFF

J gene: TRBJ2-7
D gene: -
V gene: TRBV6-5
clone size: -
CDR3 DNA: TGTGCCAGCAGTTACTCTGGGGGGACCGAGCAGTACTTC
CDR3 protein: CASSYSGGTEQYF

J gene: TRBJ1-1
D gene: TRBD1
V gene: TRBV12-5
clone size: -
CDR3 DNA: TGTGCTAGTGGTTACTCAGGGGGAACTGAAGCTTTCTTT
CDR3 protein: CASGYSGGTEAFF

J gene: TRBJ2-1
D gene: -
V gene: TRBV19
clone size: -
CDR3 DNA: TGTGCCAGTAGTGAAAGAGGCCCACCTGGGAATGAGCAGTTCTTC
CDR3 protein: CASSERGPPGNEQFF

J gene: TRBJ2-7
D gene: TRBD2
V gene: TRBV19
clone size: -
CDR3 DNA: TGTGCCAGTAGTACTTTAGCGGGAGGGTACGAGCAGTACTTC
CDR3 protein: CASSTLAGGYEQYF

J gene: TRBJ2-2
D gene: -
V gene: TRBV27
clone size: -
CDR3 DNA: TGTGCCAGCAGTTTAAAGTACGGGAACACCGGGGAGCTGTTTTTT
CDR3 protein: CASSLKYGNTGELFF

J gene: TRBJ1-2
D gene: -
V gene: TRBV6-1
clone size: -
CDR3 DNA: TGTGCCAGCAGTGATGCGGAGGAAGGAGTCTATGGCTACACCTTC
CDR3 protein: CASSDAEEGVYGYTF

J gene: TRBJ1-5
D gene: -
V gene: TRBV19
clone size: -
CDR3 DNA: TGTGCCAGTAGTCCCTTGGGCGGGGGGGATCAGCCCCAGCATTTT
CDR3 protein: CASSPLGGGDQPQHF